Sequencing of this T cell receptor beta chain was carried out in a study of T cell changes during pregnancy in multiple sclerosis (dated by TCRdb to 2018 to 2020). In terms of the full investigation: The study examined how the T cell repertoire changed over the course of pregnancy in women with multiple sclerosis.

A remark on this clone: Its antigen is currently not known. One base away there is no much larger clone; base qualities are not given.

From the cysteine up to the phenylalanine, the CDR3 has a length of 14 residues. Only the CDR3 region is kept as DNA, spanning 42 bases read in frame from base 1. Sequences SGHRS (CDR1) and YFSETQ (CDR2) are obtained from the germline V gene. The trim is 0 bases for V and 11 bases for J, with a gap of 15 bases between the germline ends. The receptor library was made with the immunoSEQ multiplex PCR assay. As stored in TCRdb, this immuneACCESS dataset retains in-frame rearrangements with V and J assigned. A fraction of the clones does not appear; measured against another copy, unresolved V genes explain less than half of the discrepancy, and the remainder lacks a known reason. This sample comprises around 80,000 clones, approximately 95% of them detected only once. The ten largest account for 0.99% of the sample.

The rearranged chain carries TRBV5-1 and TRBJ2-4, with TRBD2 tentatively as D gene (6 bases match). The sequence derives from a female donor in good health, enrolled as a control in a pregnancy study. The sequences come from peripheral blood, collected in the second trimester of pregnancy. The nucleotide sequence reads as follows: TGCGCCAGCAGCTTGGAGGGCCTCCCGGGGGTTCAGTACTTC. Its protein product is CASSLEGLPGVQYF.